Listed here is a single T cell receptor (beta chain). Its antigen is unidentified. The read gets to within 3 residues of the CDR3 end, and the germline J gene fills in the rest. The data were obtained in a study of T cell clonality in common variable immunodeficiency. Study conclusions and caveats: Fewer deletions and N-nucleotide insertions were reportedly seen in common variable immunodeficiency TCR beta sequences.

After removal of 4 bases from V and 1 base from J, the junction contained 4 bases not matched to a gene. CDR1 is LNHDA, CDR2 SQIVND, per germline (reference sequence). This CDR3 has 14 amino acids. Sequenced by immunoSEQ multiplex PCR; TCRdb stores in-frame clones only, minus some. The ten top clones account for 3% to 4%, within a sample of around 8,000 clones. The TCR originated in a human donor with common variable immunodeficiency. The chain couples TRBV19 to TRBJ2-7; 7 nucleotides align to TRBD1. The sequenced sample consisted of peripheral blood mononuclear cells. The part of the CDR3 DNA that was read is TGTGCCAGTAGTAGGGACAGTGCTTCCTACGAG. Translated: CASSRDSASYE. The complete CDR3 protein is CASSRDSASYEQYF.